This is a list of T cell receptor beta chains from one sample in a study of T cell repertoires in cytomegalovirus infection. Each CDR3 protein is one row after TCRdb ran MiXCR on the reads. The data hold some 77,000 distinct CDR3 sequences, with about 4% observed a single time. The specimen was PBMCs. The receptor source for this set is a human donor in good health (CMV status not recorded). Some clones in this sample may be carry-over from other donors' samples. CDR3s include the opening cysteine and the closing phenylalanine or tryptophan. D genes are given only for firm matches. Part of the rows lack a size; the others show once, few, many or a class for expanded clones.

CDR3aa,CDR3nt,j_gene,abundance,d_gene,v_gene
CATERGYNNEQFF,TGTGCCACCGAGCGGGGGTATAACAATGAGCAGTTCTTC,TRBJ2-1,many,TRBD2,TRBV28
CASSETYMNTEAFF,TGTGCCAGCAGTGAAACCTACATGAACACTGAAGCTTTCTTT,TRBJ1-1,many,-,TRBV2
CASSRNRDQPQHF,TGTGCCAGCAGCAGAAACAGAGATCAGCCCCAGCATTTT,TRBJ1-5,many,-,TRBV12-3/TRBV12-4
CASHSPTSTDTQYF,TGTGCCAGCCATAGCCCCACCTCCACAGATACGCAGTATTTT,TRBJ2-3,many,-,TRBV5-4
CAISEVFEMGTQYF,TGTGCCATCAGTGAGGTCTTTGAGATGGGGACCCAGTACTTC,TRBJ2-5,many,-,TRBV10-3
CASSRGEQETQYF,TGTGCCAGCAGCCGAGGGGAACAAGAGACCCAGTACTTC,TRBJ2-5,many,-,TRBV28
CASSSAQGRSYEQYF,TGTGCCAGCAGCTCTGCCCAGGGGCGATCCTACGAGCAGTACTTC,TRBJ2-7,many,-,TRBV7-2
CASSRTMDQPQHF,TGTGCTAGCAGCCGGACTATGGATCAGCCCCAGCATTTT,TRBJ1-5,many,-,TRBV7-7
CASSFKTMDPQAFF,TGTGCCAGCAGCTTCAAGACCATGGACCCTCAGGCTTTCTTT,TRBJ1-1,many,-,TRBV7-9
CASSRNRGQNIQYF,TGTGCCAGCAGCAGGAACAGGGGGCAAAACATTCAGTACTTC,TRBJ2-4,many,TRBD1,TRBV7-9
CASSPGGGEKLFF,TGTGCCAGCAGCCCCGGGGGCGGAGAAAAACTGTTTTTT,TRBJ1-4,few,-,TRBV12-3/TRBV12-4
CASSPPSLAGAHLTDTQYF,TGTGCCAGCTCACCACCTTCACTAGCGGGGGCTCACCTCACAGATACGCAGTATTTT,TRBJ2-3,many,TRBD2,TRBV18
CASSLGGVTGELFF,TGTGCCAGCAGCTTAGGGGGGGTCACCGGGGAGCTGTTTTTT,TRBJ2-2,many,-,TRBV7-2
CASSMDRDTEAFF,TGCGCCAGCAGCATGGACAGGGACACTGAAGCTTTCTTT,TRBJ1-1,few,TRBD1,TRBV4-3
CASSLASGQGYEQYF,TGTGCCAGCAGCTTAGCATCGGGACAGGGCTACGAGCAGTACTTC,TRBJ2-7,many,TRBD1,TRBV7-2
CSARRNGEANYGYTF,TGCAGTGCTAGACGGAACGGGGAAGCTAACTATGGCTACACCTTC,TRBJ1-2,many,-,TRBV20-1
CASSQDHRDYEQYF,TGCGCCAGCAGCCAAGATCACAGGGACTACGAGCAGTACTTC,TRBJ2-7,many,-,TRBV4-3
CAWNGVNTEAFF,TGTGCCTGGAATGGAGTGAACACTGAAGCTTTCTTT,TRBJ1-1,many,-,TRBV30
CASSLRSGGGANNEQFF,TGTGCCAGCAGCTTAAGGTCTGGCGGGGGGGCCAACAATGAGCAGTTCTTC,TRBJ2-1,many,TRBD2,TRBV7-3
CASSFAGRSYEQYF,TGTGCCAGCAGCTTTGCCGGACGGTCCTACGAGCAGTACTTC,TRBJ2-7,-,-,TRBV7-9
CASSLKGPYYGYTF,TGTGCCAGCAGTTTAAAGGGGCCTTACTATGGCTACACCTTC,TRBJ1-2,many,-,TRBV28
CASSFKALGQYF,TGTGCCAGCAGTTTCAAGGCTCTGGGGCAGTACTTC,TRBJ2-7,many,-,TRBV6-2/TRBV6-3
CASTRGGDTGELFF,TGCGCCAGCACCCGAGGGGGGGATACCGGGGAGCTGTTTTTT,TRBJ2-2,many,-,TRBV10-2
CASSVGTYQETQYF,TGCGCCAGCAGCGTAGGGACATATCAAGAGACCCAGTACTTC,TRBJ2-5,many,-,TRBV5-1
CASSSLRGKAFF,TGTGCCAGTAGTTCCCTCCGGGGGAAAGCTTTCTTT,TRBJ1-1,many,-,TRBV19
CASSLGVQPYGYTF,TGTGCCAGCAGCTTAGGCGTTCAACCCTATGGCTACACCTTC,TRBJ1-2,medium-sized,-,TRBV7-2
CASSLRTGPGTQYF,TGTGCCAGCAGCCTACGGACAGGCCCAGGGACGCAGTATTTT,TRBJ2-3,many,TRBD1,TRBV7-6
CSARDRLAGGVTDTQYF,TGCAGTGCTAGAGATCGGCTAGCGGGGGGTGTCACAGATACGCAGTATTTT,TRBJ2-3,many,TRBD2,TRBV20-1